This T cell receptor (beta chain) was recovered during a study of CD8 T cells in Susac syndrome. The CDR3 contains 15 residues. Trimming took off 3 bases at V and 1 base at J, with 14 bases between the two ends. Germline lookup yields CDR1 SQVTM and CDR2 ANQGSEA. In blood CD8+ and CD4+ T cells, TCR beta underwent sequencing. Through negative isolation, CD4+ and CD8+ T cells were obtained, while TEMRA cells were enriched using FACS. Random-hexamer reverse transcription was applied to roughly 0.5 to 1 ug RNA. TCRdb recomputed calls from the immunoSEQ multiplex PCR reads with MiXCR, one row per CDR3 protein. In the table there are about 69,000 distinct CDR3 sequences, around nine tenths of which are singletons.

The receptor's source is a human donor with multiple sclerosis. This sequence joins TRBV29-1 and TRBJ2-3; possible D gene TRBD2, 5 bases. Source material: CD8+ T cells from PBMCs. This CDR3 is CSVEGSDGGTDTQYF. In nucleotides, the CDR3 is TGCAGCGTTGAGGGTAGCGACGGTGGCACAGATACGCAGTATTTT.